Many counts were recorded for the clone carrying this TCR beta chain. The data derive from a study of regulatory T cells in long-lasting Graves disease. This CDR3 contains 13 residues. Germline values: CDR1 MNHNS, CDR2 SASEGT. The V and J ends lost 6 bases and 2 bases respectively, with 10 bases between them. Time point denoted: persistent/refractory GD, antithyroid drugs over 5 years with positive TRAb. PBMCs provided the RNA from which the TCR library was made. iRepertoire HTBI primers and Arm-PCR of CDR3 regions built TCR beta libraries. TCRdb re-derived calls from the multiplex PCR reads in MiXCR, one entry per CDR3 protein. Here the sample spans roughly 300,000 distinct CDR3 sequences, roughly a fifth being singletons.

This specimen consisted of peripheral blood mononuclear cells (PBMCs), obtained when the disease was refractory, from a patient treated with antithyroid drugs. This chain joins TRBV6-1 and TRBJ2-5; D might be TRBD2 (5 bases). This sequence was found in a female donor with Graves disease. The CDR3, as DNA: TGTGCCAGCAGCTATAGCGAGCAAGAGACCCAGTACTTC. This gives the protein CASSYSEQETQYF.